This TCR beta chain originates from a study of a mutant IDH1 vaccine in newly diagnosed glioma. Background on the study: Vaccine dosing followed radiotherapy by 4-6 weeks, or accompanied temozolomide cycles. Most patients had radiochemotherapy with temozolomide before enrollment; others had one alone.

The time point denotes: week 47, end of study. Vaccination comprised doses that each held 300 ug of mutant IDH1 20-mer peptide, plus topical imiquimod. The table came from immunoSEQ multiplex PCR; TCRdb's copy has only in-frame clones and leaves some out. The table includes about 56,000 clones, around four fifths detected once. This clone was recorded once. Its antigen is undetermined. There are 15 residues in the CDR3. The ends were cut back, 5 bases at V and 1 base at J, with 15 bases in the middle. Per the germline V gene, CDR1 is SGHKS and CDR2 is YYEKEE (reference sequence). Sequences were derived from PBMCs, sampled from a glioma patient whose treatment included an IDH1 peptide vaccine. The chain uses TRBV5-5 and TRBJ1-1; a weak D match, TRBD1 (6 bases). The receptor was derived from a woman between 50 and 59 years old with glioma. DNA for the CDR3: TGTGCCAGCAGTTATACAGGGTCACAGAACACTGAAGCTTTCTTT. Protein sequence: CASSYTGSQNTEAFF.